These 12 T cell receptor beta chains came from one sample sequenced in a study of a mutant IDH1 vaccine in newly diagnosed glioma (dated by TCRdb to 2020 to 2023). The method behind the library was the immunoSEQ multiplex PCR assay. TCRdb re-hosts the immuneACCESS table, in-frame sequences only. Its copies lack some clones; in the studies checked, an unresolved V gene accounts for under half of them, and the cause for the rest is not known. For this sample there are about 54,000 clones; roughly 80% appear just once. Jointly, the top ten make up approximately 19% of the sample. The time point label here, explained by the study, means: baseline, week 1 (first vaccination visit). According to the study, the label for this sample's treatment or condition signals: pre-vaccination baseline after standard-of-care therapy. The material sequenced was PBMCs, taken from a glioma patient treated with radiotherapy, temozolomide or both. The receptors were gathered from a man between 18 and 29 years old with glioma.

This clone was picked up many times. The CDR3 here is CASSQQGPLSGNTIYF. DNA of the CDR3: TGTGCCAGTAGTCAACAGGGGCCTCTCTCTGGAAACACCATATATTTT. V gene TRBV19 combines with J gene TRBJ1-3, with 7 positions matching TRBD1. Germline CDR1 is LNHDA and CDR2 is SQIVND (reference sequence). The CDR3 sequence is 16 residues long. With V trimmed by 5 bases and J by 0 bases, 7 bases remained unmatched.

The chain employs TRBV7-9 and TRBJ1-1; D is possibly TRBD1 (6 bases). V dropped 5 bases and J dropped 4 bases, with 14 bases sitting between them. Germline V gives CDR1 SEHNR, CDR2 FQNEAQ (reference sequence). CDR3 length: 14 residues. The CDR3 nucleotides read TGTGCCAGCAGCCTACAGGGTGGAGGCACTGAAGCTTTCTTT. Amino acids: CASSLQGGGTEAFF.

This rearrangement joins TRBV7-9 to TRBJ2-1; maybe TRBD1 (6 bases). Trimming shortened V by 2 bases and J by 2 bases, and 10 bases separated the two germline ends. The CDR3 runs 15 residues. Germline V CDR1 and CDR2: SEHNR, FQNEAQ (reference sequence). CDR3: CASSLRGSTYNEQFF. DNA for the CDR3: TGTGCCAGCAGCTTAAGGGGGAGCACCTACAATGAGCAGTTCTTC.

The chain recombines TRBV29-1 with TRBJ1-2; TRBD1 matches at 12 bases. Germline V gives CDR1 SQVTM, CDR2 ANQGSEA. The CDR3 covers 13 residues. The J segment lost 8 bases and the V segment lost 6 bases, leaving 7 bases of the junction unmatched. CDR3 sequence: CSVGTGGVAGYTF. Here the CDR3 DNA reads TGCAGCGTGGGGACAGGGGGCGTTGCAGGCTACACCTTC.

The chain recombines TRBV30 with TRBJ1-5, with 7 bases that match TRBD1. V gave up 4 bases and J gave up 6 bases; unmatched junction bases: 9. The length of the CDR3 is 14 residues. The germline gives CDR1 GTSNPN, CDR2 SVGIG (reference sequence). CDR3 DNA: TGTGCCTGGACCCTAGGGGGCGCGAGTCAGCCCCAGCATTTT. The encoded protein is CAWTLGGASQPQHF.

The genes are TRBV6-1 and TRBJ1-2; 7 bases fit TRBD1. The V gene's germline CDR1 is MNHNS and CDR2 SASEGT. V trimming: 0 bases; J trimming: 5 bases; junction bases outside the gene matches: 0. The CDR3 is 13 amino acids. The CDR3: CASSEAGQYGYTF. Here the CDR3 DNA reads TGTGCCAGCAGTGAAGCGGGACAGTATGGCTACACCTTC.

The gene calls are TRBV25-1 and TRBJ2-7; a possible D gene is TRBD2 (6 bases). Germline loops: CDR1 MGHDK, CDR2 SYGVNS. Trimming shortened V by 3 bases and J by 2 bases, and 8 bases separated the two germline ends. The CDR3 length is 13 residues. The CDR3 nucleotides read TGTGCCAGCAGTGAGCGGGGACCCTACGAGCAGTACTTC. As protein: CASSERGPYEQYF.

This clone has a single count. V is TRBV5-1 and J is TRBJ1-2; TRBD1 might be the D (5 bases). Germline CDR1 and CDR2: SGHRS and YFSETQ. Trimming left V 4 bases short and J 2 bases short, with 18 bases between. There are 16 residues in the CDR3. CDR3 residues: CASSNPQQVSNYGYTF. In DNA form, the CDR3 reads TGCGCCAGCAGCAACCCCCAACAGGTCTCGAACTATGGCTACACCTTC.

This rearrangement joins TRBV13 to TRBJ1-1, with TRBD1 as a possible D gene (6 bases). The CDR3 consists of 14 residues. The V gene lost 0 bases and the J gene lost 4 bases, with 9 bases spanning the gap. In germline, CDR1 is PRHDT, CDR2 FYEKMQ (reference sequence). CDR3 region: CASSLGGRGTEAFF. CDR3 nucleotides: TGTGCCAGCAGCTTAGGAGGCAGGGGCACTGAAGCTTTCTTT. The whole variable domain, remainder taken from reference TRBV13 and TRBJ1-1, is AAGVIQSPRHLIKEKRETATLKCYPIPRHDTVYWYQQGPGQDPQFLISFYEKMQSDKGSIPDRFSAQQFSDYHSELNMSSLELGDSALYFCASSLGGRGTEAFFGQGTRLTVV.

This chain joins TRBV18 and TRBJ1-2, with D maybe TRBD1 (5 bases). CDR3 length: 16 amino acids. Germline V gene lookup returns CDR1 KGHSH and CDR2 LQKENI. The germline V and J ends were trimmed by 2 bases and 4 bases, with 17 bases remaining between them. CDR3 sequence: CASSPGQGRGPYGYTF. The DNA for the CDR3 is TGTGCCAGCTCACCAGGGCAGGGAAGGGGCCCCTATGGCTACACCTTC.

V usage is TRBV5-6 and J usage is TRBJ1-1; D not resolved. The germline CDR1 and CDR2 sequences are SGHDT and YYEEEE. This CDR3 region has 12 residues. Trimming stripped 0 bases from V and 11 bases from J, with 11 bases between. This CDR3 is CASSLARGVAFF. DNA of the CDR3: TGTGCCAGCAGCTTGGCCCGGGGTGTGGCTTTCTTT.

V and J are TRBV6-5 and TRBJ2-7, with TRBD1 matching 7 bases. The CDR3 spans 14 residues. J was trimmed by 3 bases and V by 4 bases; bases with no gene match: 6. CDR1 and CDR2 (germline): MNHEY, SVGAGI. CDR3 coding DNA: TGTGCCAGCAGTTTTACAGGGGATCTCTACGAGCAGTACTTC. It specifies CASSFTGDLYEQYF.